This TCR beta chain derives from a study of blood T cell repertoires in COVID-19. Study information: Nucleic acid was either cDNA or gDNA, and it came from T cells, B-cell-depleted T cells, or PBMCs.

Original methodology: Reference gene primer amplification in the assay estimated nucleated cell counts. Profiling relied on immunoSEQ multiplex PCR, and the TCRdb table lists in-frame clones only, not all of them. V, J and clone size reflect that table, while D and trimming were determined from the DNA. The data contain more than 200,000 clones, around 87% of them seen just once; the ten biggest clones take up about 1.6%. This receptor was identified in a woman in her fifties or sixties who had recovered from COVID-19. Sequencing was carried out using PBMCs or T cells enriched from blood (not recorded which).

The CDR3 DNA reads TGTGCCAGCAGCCAGAGTGGACAGTGGAATGAAAAACTGTTTTTT. It specifies CASSQSGQWNEKLFF. The J gene is TRBJ1-4, the V gene TRBV7-9; TRBD1 is a possible D gene (6 bases). The CDR3 contains 15 residues. The V and J ends lost 5 bases and 5 bases respectively, with 15 bases between them. Germline loops: CDR1 SEHNR, CDR2 FQNEAQ (reference sequence).